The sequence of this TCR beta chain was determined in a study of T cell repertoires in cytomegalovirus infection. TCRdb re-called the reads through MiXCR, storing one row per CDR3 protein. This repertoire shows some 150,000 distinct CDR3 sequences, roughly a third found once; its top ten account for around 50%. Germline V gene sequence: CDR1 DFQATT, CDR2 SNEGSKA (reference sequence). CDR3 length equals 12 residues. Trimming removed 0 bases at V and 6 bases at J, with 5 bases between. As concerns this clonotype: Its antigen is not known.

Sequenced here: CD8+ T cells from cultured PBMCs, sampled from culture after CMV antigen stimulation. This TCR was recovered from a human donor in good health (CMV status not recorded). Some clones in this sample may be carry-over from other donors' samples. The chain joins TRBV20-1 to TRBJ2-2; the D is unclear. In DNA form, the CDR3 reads TGCAGTGCTAGAGATCACGCCGGGGAGCTGTTTTTT. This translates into CSARDHAGELFF.